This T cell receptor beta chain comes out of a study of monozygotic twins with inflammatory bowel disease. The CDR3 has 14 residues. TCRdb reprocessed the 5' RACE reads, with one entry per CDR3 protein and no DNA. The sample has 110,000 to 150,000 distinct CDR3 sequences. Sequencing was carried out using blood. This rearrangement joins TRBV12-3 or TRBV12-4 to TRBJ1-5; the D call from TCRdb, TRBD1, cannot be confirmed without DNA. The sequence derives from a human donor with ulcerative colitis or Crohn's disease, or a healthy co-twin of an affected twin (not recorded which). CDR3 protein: CASSLRSGGQPQHF.